The 30 T cell receptor beta chains below were found in one sample sequenced in a study of shared clonotypes between healthy human individuals. Positive CCR7 selection of CD45RO-negative cells yielded the naive CD8 cells, and terminally differentiated effector memory CD45RA+ cells were excluded. This table comes from immunoSEQ multiplex PCR, and its TCRdb copy is limited to in-frame clones, with some not included. The data hold about 2.1 million clones, with 93% observed a single time. Specimen: naive CD8+ T cells from PBMCs. These receptors all come from a man younger than 35 in good health. Some clones in this sample may be carry-over from other donors' samples.

The V call is TRBV5-1, the J call TRBJ2-4; TRBD2 might be the D (5 bases). V gave up 4 bases and J gave up 0 bases, with 14 bases separating them. Germline V gene data show CDR1 as SGHRS and CDR2 as YFSETQ. There are 16 residues in the CDR3. CDR3 nucleotide sequence: TGCGCCAGCAGCGGAGACGAGGGCCAAGCCAAAAACATTCAGTACTTC. This codes for CASSGDEGQAKNIQYF.

This chain connects TRBV27 to TRBJ2-3; D call uncertain. The CDR3 extends over 12 amino acids. Trimming took 5 bases from V and 0 from J, leaving 3 bases between them. The germline gives CDR1 MNHEY, CDR2 SMNVEV (reference sequence). The CDR3 sequence is CASSHSTDTQYF. The CDR3, as DNA: TGTGCCAGCAGTCATAGCACAGATACGCAGTATTTT.

This chain links TRBV4-1 with TRBJ1-5; D unclear. Germline V gives CDR1 MGHRA, CDR2 YSYEKL. Trimming took 5 bases from V and 4 from J, leaving 30 bases between them. CDR3 length: 20 residues. The CDR3 region is CASSTSRGRWAASGNQPQHF. CDR3 in DNA: TGCGCCAGCAGCACGTCCCGAGGACGGTGGGCTGCAAGCGGAAATCAGCCCCAGCATTTT.

The rearrangement joins TRBV5-4 to TRBJ1-5; D gene uncertain. CDR1 SGHNT and CDR2 YYREEE come from the germline V gene (reference sequence). This CDR3 is 15 amino acids long. Trimming removed 0 bases from V and 3 bases from J, with 10 bases in between. The CDR3 here is CASSLGAGSNQPQHF. In nucleotides, the CDR3 is TGTGCCAGCAGCTTGGGGGCCGGGTCCAATCAGCCCCAGCATTTT.

The chain links TRBV15 to TRBJ1-4; D not certain. Germline V gene sequence: CDR1 LNHNV, CDR2 YYDKDF (reference sequence). The ends were cut back, 0 bases at V and 0 bases at J, with 17 bases in the middle. This CDR3 region has 19 residues. DNA of the CDR3: TGTGCCACCAGCAGAGAAGGCAGGACCGTAGTTGCAACTAATGAAAAACTGTTTTTT. Amino acid sequence: CATSREGRTVVATNEKLFF.

V gene TRBV6-1 combines with J gene TRBJ2-7; the D is unclear. The CDR3 extends over 18 amino acids. CDR1 MNHNS and CDR2 SASEGT come from the germline V gene. V lost 2 bases to trimming and J lost 3 bases, with 23 bases between them. This CDR3 is CASSELDPSFENYYEQYF. The CDR3 coding sequence is TGTGCCAGCAGTGAACTAGACCCCTCGTTTGAAAATTACTACGAGCAGTACTTC.

The chain links TRBV27 to TRBJ1-1; 9 nucleotides align to TRBD1. CDR3 size: 14 residues. Losses at the gene ends were 1 base for V and 7 bases for J; bases not matched to a gene: 4. Looked up from germline, CDR1 is MNHEY and CDR2 is SMNVEV (reference sequence). CDR3: CASSLYRTGVEAFF. The DNA of the CDR3 is TGTGCCAGCAGTTTATACAGGACAGGGGTTGAAGCTTTCTTT.

The chain uses TRBV7-6 and TRBJ2-1; TRBD2 agrees at 8 bases. Germline assignment: CDR1 SGHVS and CDR2 FNYEAQ. The junction had 10 bases not matched to a gene; V was cut back by 7 bases and J by 8 bases. The CDR3 is 14 residues long. In DNA, the CDR3 is TGTGCCAGCACGGTCGGGAGGGCCGGAGATGAGCAGTTCTTC. It is translated as CASTVGRAGDEQFF.

V and J are TRBV5-6 and TRBJ1-5; D call uncertain. The V end lost 2 bases, the J end lost 7 bases, and 10 bases lay between the germline ends. The length of the CDR3 is 13 residues. In germline, CDR1 is SGHDT, CDR2 YYEEEE. CDR3 nucleotides: TGTGCCAGCAGCTTCGGGGTTAAGCAGCCCCAGCATTTT. Encoded protein: CASSFGVKQPQHF.

This chain uses TRBV27 with TRBJ2-3, with D tentatively TRBD2 (6 bases). V was pared by 2 bases and J by 0 bases, with 21 bases between. CDR3 length: 19 residues. CDR1 and CDR2 (germline): MNHEY, SMNVEV (reference sequence). The CDR3 DNA follows: TGTGCCAGCAGTTTACTCGCAGCCTTAGCGGAAACTAGCACAGATACGCAGTATTTT. This codes for CASSLLAALAETSTDTQYF.

The DNA for the CDR3 is TGTGCCAGCAGCTTAGTTCAGGGGGTGGGAGAGACCCAGTACTTC. Its protein product is CASSLVQGVGETQYF. The J gene is TRBJ2-5, the V gene TRBV7-9, with 7 bases lining up with TRBD1. The germline V gene encodes CDR1 SEHNR and CDR2 FQNEAQ (reference sequence). This CDR3 region has 15 residues. Losses at the gene ends were 1 base for V and 4 bases for J; bases not matched to a gene: 6.

This chain connects TRBV11-2 to TRBJ2-3; D is unresolved. Germline V lookup: CDR1 SGHAT, CDR2 FQNNGV. The CDR3 contains 13 residues. V was shortened by 5 bases and J by 4 bases, with 10 bases between the two germline ends. The CDR3 nucleotides read TGTGCCAGCAGCCCTCCAGTGGCAGATACGCAGTATTTT. It specifies CASSPPVADTQYF.

The gene calls are TRBV14 and TRBJ2-1; the match to TRBD2 covers 12 bases. The germline V gene has CDR1 SGHDN and CDR2 FVKESK. The CDR3 contains 18 residues. V trimming: 0 bases; J trimming: 7 bases; junction bases outside the gene matches: 10. Written as DNA, the CDR3 is TGTGCCAGCAGCCAAGAAATCCGTCTAGCGGGAGGGCTAAATGAGCAGTTCTTC. Translation gives CASSQEIRLAGGLNEQFF.

With respect to this clone: This sequence may be a read error, since a much larger clone differs from it by one base. Other DNA sequences in the same sample also yield this CDR3. This chain joins TRBV27 and TRBJ1-1; the D is unclear. Looked up from germline, CDR1 is MNHEY and CDR2 is SMNVEV (reference sequence). Trimming removed 3 bases from V and 1 base from J, with 3 bases in between. There are 12 residues in the CDR3. The CDR3 sequence: CASSLGNTEAFF. The CDR3 region has the DNA TGTGCCAGCAGTTTGGGGAACACTGAAGCTTTCTTT.

CDR3 nucleotide sequence: TGCGCCAGCAGCCAGGCGACAGGGACCACAGATACGCAGTATTTT. Residues: CASSQATGTTDTQYF. The chain combines TRBV4-1 with TRBJ2-3; 7 nucleotides line up with TRBD1. The V segment lost 3 bases and the J segment 2 bases; nucleotides outside the gene matches: 5. The CDR3 has 15 amino acids. CDR1 is MGHRA and CDR2 is YSYEKL in the germline V gene.

The CDR3 region is CASSYNRRGPAYEQYF. CDR3 sequence (DNA): TGTGCCAGCAGTTATAACCGCCGGGGACCTGCCTACGAGCAGTACTTC. The chain links TRBV6-6 to TRBJ2-7; D tentatively fits TRBD1 or TRBD2 (5 bases each). V lost 3 bases and J lost 2, with 17 bases in between. The germline CDR1 and CDR2 sequences are MNHNY and SVGAGI (reference sequence). The CDR3 is made up of 16 amino acids.

This clone was counted a single time. The chain joins TRBV28 to TRBJ2-7; a weak D match, TRBD1 (6 bases). Germline V gene lookup returns CDR1 MDHEN and CDR2 SYDVKM. The CDR3 contains 14 residues. V was shortened by 5 bases and J by 6 bases, with 17 bases between the two germline ends. CDR3 loop: CASSQYNRVREQYF. Written as DNA, the CDR3 is TGTGCCAGCAGTCAATACAACAGGGTCCGCGAGCAGTACTTC. The entire variable domain, with the rest obtained from reference TRBV28 and TRBJ2-7, is as follows: DVKVTQSSRYLVKRTGEKVFLECVQDMDHENMFWYRQDPGLGLRLIYFSYDVKMKEKGDIPEGYSVSREKKERFSLILESASTNQTSMYLCASSQYNRVREQYFGPGTRLTVT.

Details on this clone: Other DNA sequences in this sample translate to the same CDR3. The V and J genes are TRBV9 and TRBJ2-7, with 9 bases identical to TRBD2. Germline-derived CDR1 and CDR2 are SGDLS and YYNGEE. After removal of 0 bases from V and 4 bases from J, the junction contained 5 bases not matched to a gene. The CDR3 consists of 15 residues. CDR3 DNA sequence: TGTGCCAGCAGCGTAGCTAGTAGCGGGAGTTACGAGCAGTACTTC. It is translated as CASSVASSGSYEQYF.

This sequence joins TRBV11-3 and TRBJ2-1; D gene unclear. Trimming shortened V by 4 bases and J by 5 bases, and 15 bases separated the two germline ends. The V gene's germline CDR1 is SGHNT and CDR2 YENEEA. CDR3 size: 15 residues. The CDR3 sequence is CASSSDPGSDNEQFF. CDR3 DNA sequence: TGTGCCAGCAGCTCTGATCCCGGTTCGGACAATGAGCAGTTCTTC.

A few counts support this clone. This chain joins TRBV6-1 and TRBJ2-5, with a weak D call TRBD1 (6 bases). Trimming stripped 0 bases from V and 5 bases from J, with 10 bases between. CDR1 is MNHNS and CDR2 is SASEGT in the germline V gene. The CDR3 is made up of 14 amino acids. CDR3 region: CASSEAGGWETQYF. The CDR3 nucleotides read TGTGCCAGCAGTGAAGCAGGGGGATGGGAGACCCAGTACTTC.

Note on this clone: This CDR3 is also generated by other DNA sequences in the sample. The chain recombines TRBV13 with TRBJ1-1, with 8 nucleotides matching TRBD1. The CDR3 has 17 residues. Trimming removed 3 bases from V and 0 bases from J; junction bases left unmatched: 9. Per the germline V gene, CDR1 is PRHDT and CDR2 is FYEKMQ (reference sequence). The CDR3 spells CASSLGRQGPMNTEAFF. For the CDR3, the DNA is TGTGCCAGCAGCTTGGGGAGACAGGGGCCCATGAACACTGAAGCTTTCTTT.

The chain couples TRBV5-5 to TRBJ2-7; perhaps TRBD1 as D (5 bases). Per germline, CDR1 SGHKS and CDR2 YYEKEE (reference sequence). The CDR3 has 14 residues. Trimming left V 4 bases short and J 5 bases short, with 16 bases between. CDR3 bases: TGTGCCAGCAGCCCTATCCCAGGGTACCACGAGCAGTACTTC. It encodes CASSPIPGYHEQYF.

About this clone itself: Other DNA variants within this sample encode the same CDR3. The rearrangement uses TRBV9 and TRBJ1-3; unclear D gene. The CDR3 consists of 15 residues. V gave up 0 bases and J gave up 3 bases, with 10 bases separating them. Germline CDR1 SGDLS, CDR2 YYNGEE. The CDR3 sequence is CASSVGGGSGNTIYF. CDR3 coding DNA: TGTGCCAGCAGCGTAGGTGGCGGCAGTGGAAACACCATATATTTT.

This clone was seen only a few times. The rearrangement joins TRBV19 to TRBJ1-1, with TRBD1 as a possible D gene (6 bases). This CDR3 is built from 16 residues. The ends were cut back, 0 bases at V and 0 bases at J, with 11 bases in the middle. CDR1 and CDR2 from the germline V gene are LNHDA and SQIVND (reference sequence). The CDR3 bases are TGTGCCAGTAGTATAGATCGGGACAACTTGAACACTGAAGCTTTCTTT. Translating gives CASSIDRDNLNTEAFF.

The chain uses TRBV4-3 and TRBJ2-1, with TRBD2 matching 12 bases. This CDR3 is 17 amino acids long. The germline V gene has CDR1 LGHNA and CDR2 YSLEER. Trimming took 5 bases from V and 7 from J; bases not matched to a gene: 12. The CDR3 here is CASSYRKGLAGGNEQFF. The CDR3 DNA reads as TGCGCCAGCAGCTACCGCAAGGGCCTAGCGGGAGGGAATGAGCAGTTCTTC.

The genes are TRBV5-4 and TRBJ2-5; D is perhaps TRBD2 (6 bases). The CDR3 is 15 amino acids. V was shortened by 4 bases and J by 0 bases, with 13 bases between the two germline ends. The V gene's germline CDR1 is SGHNT and CDR2 YYREEE (reference sequence). The CDR3 sequence is CASSRPGLNQETQYF. As DNA, the CDR3 is TGTGCCAGCAGCCGACCGGGACTTAACCAAGAGACCCAGTACTTC.

V and J are TRBV9 and TRBJ2-5; the match to TRBD2 covers 7 bases. The CDR3 is made up of 14 amino acids. The J segment lost 5 bases and the V segment lost 3 bases, leaving 7 bases of the junction unmatched. Germline lookup yields CDR1 SGDLS and CDR2 YYNGEE. CDR3 loop: CASSGAGEGETQYF. CDR3 in DNA: TGTGCCAGCAGCGGGGCGGGGGAAGGGGAGACCCAGTACTTC.

The rearrangement joins TRBV27 to TRBJ2-2, with 9 positions matching TRBD1. V lost 3 bases and J lost 6; bases outside the gene matches: 5. In germline, CDR1 is MNHEY, CDR2 SMNVEV (reference sequence). The CDR3 consists of 15 residues. The CDR3 here is CASSLRDRVPGELFF. CDR3 coding DNA: TGTGCCAGCAGTTTGAGGGACAGGGTCCCCGGGGAGCTGTTTTTT.

The chain combines TRBV13 with TRBJ2-7; TRBD2 agrees at 14 bases. With 5 bases clipped from V and 2 bases from J, the junction kept 14 bases outside the gene matches. This CDR3 comprises 19 residues. CDR1 PRHDT and CDR2 FYEKMQ come from the germline V gene (reference sequence). CDR3 DNA sequence: TGTGCCAGCAGCACCCGGGACCCGGGACTAGCGGGAGAAACCTACGAGCAGTACTTC. This encodes CASSTRDPGLAGETYEQYF.

The chain joins TRBV4-1 to TRBJ1-1, with 8 nucleotides matching TRBD1. V was pared by 1 base and J by 5 bases, with 15 bases of the junction left unmatched. In germline, CDR1 is MGHRA, CDR2 YSYEKL. There are 18 residues in the CDR3. CDR3 DNA: TGCGCCAGCAGCCAAGTGGCCACGGACAGGGCTAGGGGAACTGAAGCTTTCTTT. Its translation is CASSQVATDRARGTEAFF.